The 2 T cell receptor beta chains below come from one sample, sequenced in a study of shared clonotypes between healthy human individuals. Method: immunoSEQ multiplex PCR; TCRdb's copy keeps in-frame clones and lacks some. The table includes under 600,000 clones, around 76% detected once. Source material: PBMCs. The receptor source for this set is a woman in her thirties or forties in good health. Some clones in this sample may be carry-over from other donors' samples.

The V gene is TRBV10-3, the J gene TRBJ2-2; D may be TRBD1 (6 bases). Germline V gene lookup returns CDR1 ENHRY and CDR2 SYGVKD. V lost 4 bases to trimming and J lost 0 bases, with 12 bases between them. This CDR3 comprises 16 residues. CDR3 DNA: TGTGCCATCAGTGTGTCCGGGACAACGAACACCGGGGAGCTGTTTTTT. Its translation: CAISVSGTTNTGELFF.

The chain couples TRBV7-2 to TRBJ2-7, with D possibly being TRBD1 or TRBD2 (5 bases each). The CDR3 length is 13 residues. The germline CDR1 and CDR2 sequences are SGHTA and FQGNSA. The V end lost 6 bases, the J end lost 4 bases, and 13 bases lay between the germline ends. CDR3 loop: CASSPGLGYEQYF. DNA of the CDR3: TGTGCCAGCAGTCCGGGGCTCGGATACGAGCAGTACTTC.